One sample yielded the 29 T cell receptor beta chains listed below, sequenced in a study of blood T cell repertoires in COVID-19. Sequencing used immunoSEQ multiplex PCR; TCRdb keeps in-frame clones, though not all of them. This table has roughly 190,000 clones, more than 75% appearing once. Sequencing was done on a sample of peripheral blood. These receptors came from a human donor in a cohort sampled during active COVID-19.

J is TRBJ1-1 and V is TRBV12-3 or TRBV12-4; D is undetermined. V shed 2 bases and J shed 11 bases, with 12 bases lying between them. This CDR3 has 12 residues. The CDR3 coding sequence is TGTGCCAGCAGTTTAACCGGAGTGTCGGCTTTCTTT. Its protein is CASSLTGVSAFF.

The CDR3 spells CSASQRVITDTQYF. The CDR3 DNA is TGCAGTGCTAGTCAGCGGGTAATCACAGATACGCAGTATTTT. The chain joins TRBV20-1 to TRBJ2-3, with D tentatively TRBD2 (6 bases). V gave up 3 bases and J gave up 2 bases, with 12 bases separating them. This CDR3 comprises 14 residues. The V gene's germline CDR1 is DFQATT and CDR2 SNEGSKA (reference sequence).

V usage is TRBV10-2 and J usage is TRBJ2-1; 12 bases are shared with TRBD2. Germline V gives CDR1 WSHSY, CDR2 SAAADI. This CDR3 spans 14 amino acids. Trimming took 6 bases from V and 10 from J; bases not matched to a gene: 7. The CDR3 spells CASRPTSGSLEQFF. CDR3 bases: TGCGCCAGCAGACCGACTAGCGGGAGTTTAGAGCAGTTCTTC.

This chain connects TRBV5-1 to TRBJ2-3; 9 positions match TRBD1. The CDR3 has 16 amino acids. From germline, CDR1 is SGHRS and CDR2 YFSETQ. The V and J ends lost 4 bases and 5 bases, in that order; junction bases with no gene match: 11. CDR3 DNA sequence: TGCGCCAGCAGCCCGCGGGACAGGGCCGGGGGAGATACGCAGTATTTT. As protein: CASSPRDRAGGDTQYF.

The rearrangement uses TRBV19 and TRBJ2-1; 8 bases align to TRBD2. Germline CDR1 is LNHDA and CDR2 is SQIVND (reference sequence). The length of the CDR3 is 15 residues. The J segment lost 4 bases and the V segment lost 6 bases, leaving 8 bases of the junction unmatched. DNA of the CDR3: TGTGCCAGTAGAAGGGGGGTAGCGGGATACAATGAGCAGTTCTTC. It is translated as CASRRGVAGYNEQFF.

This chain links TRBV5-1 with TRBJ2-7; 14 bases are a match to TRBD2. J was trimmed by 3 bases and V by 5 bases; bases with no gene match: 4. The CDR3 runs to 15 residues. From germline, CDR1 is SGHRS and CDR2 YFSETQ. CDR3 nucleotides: TGCGCCAGCAGGGGGACTAGCGGGAGAGACTACGAGCAGTACTTC. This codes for CASRGTSGRDYEQYF.

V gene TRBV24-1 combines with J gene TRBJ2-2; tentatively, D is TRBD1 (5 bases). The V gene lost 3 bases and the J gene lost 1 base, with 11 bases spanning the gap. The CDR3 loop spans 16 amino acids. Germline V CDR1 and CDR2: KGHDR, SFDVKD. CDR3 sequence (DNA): TGTGCCACCAGTGATCCTCGACAGAGGAACACCGGGGAGCTGTTTTTT. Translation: CATSDPRQRNTGELFF.

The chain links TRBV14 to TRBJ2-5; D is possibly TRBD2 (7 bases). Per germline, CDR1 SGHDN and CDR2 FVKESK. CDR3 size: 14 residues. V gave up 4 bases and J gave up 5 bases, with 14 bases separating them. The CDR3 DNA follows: TGTGCCAGCAGCCCACTGACGGGGGGCGAGACCCAGTACTTC. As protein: CASSPLTGGETQYF.

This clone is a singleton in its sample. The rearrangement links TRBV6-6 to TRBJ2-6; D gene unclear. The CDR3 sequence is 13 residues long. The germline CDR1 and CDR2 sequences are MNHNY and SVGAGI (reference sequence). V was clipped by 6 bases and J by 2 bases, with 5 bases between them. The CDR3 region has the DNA TGTGCCAGCAGCCTAGCTGGGGCCAACGTCCTGACTTTC. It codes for CASSLAGANVLTF.

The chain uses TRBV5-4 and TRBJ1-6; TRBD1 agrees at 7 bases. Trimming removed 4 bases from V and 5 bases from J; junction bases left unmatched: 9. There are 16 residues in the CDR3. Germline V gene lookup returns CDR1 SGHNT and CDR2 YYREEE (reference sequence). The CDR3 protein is CASSADRATHNSPLHF. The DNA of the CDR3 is TGTGCCAGCAGCGCAGACAGGGCCACGCATAATTCACCCCTCCACTTT.

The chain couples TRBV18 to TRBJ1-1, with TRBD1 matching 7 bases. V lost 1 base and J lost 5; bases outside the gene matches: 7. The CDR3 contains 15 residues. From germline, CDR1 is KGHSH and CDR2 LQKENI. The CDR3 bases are TGTGCCAGCTCACCACGGACAGGAACGGGTACTGAAGCTTTCTTT. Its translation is CASSPRTGTGTEAFF.

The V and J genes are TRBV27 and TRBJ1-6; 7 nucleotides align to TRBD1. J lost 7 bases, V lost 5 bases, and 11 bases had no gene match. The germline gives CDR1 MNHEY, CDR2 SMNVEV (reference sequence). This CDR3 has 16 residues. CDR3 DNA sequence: TGTGCCAGCAGTCAAAGGGGTGGGACAGTGAATTCACCCCTCCACTTT. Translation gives CASSQRGGTVNSPLHF.

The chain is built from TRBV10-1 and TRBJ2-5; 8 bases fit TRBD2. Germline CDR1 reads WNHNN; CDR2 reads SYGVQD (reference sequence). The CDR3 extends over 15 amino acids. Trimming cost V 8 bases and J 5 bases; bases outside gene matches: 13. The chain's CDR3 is CASSPAGASGETQYF. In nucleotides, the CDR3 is TGCGCCAGCTCCCCAGCGGGGGCCTCAGGGGAGACCCAGTACTTC.

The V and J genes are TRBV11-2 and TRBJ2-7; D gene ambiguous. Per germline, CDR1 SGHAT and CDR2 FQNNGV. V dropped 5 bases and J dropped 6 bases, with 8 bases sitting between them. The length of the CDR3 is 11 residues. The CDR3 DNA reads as TGTGCCAGCAGCCTCGTTCGCGAGCAGTACTTC. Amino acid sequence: CASSLVREQYF.

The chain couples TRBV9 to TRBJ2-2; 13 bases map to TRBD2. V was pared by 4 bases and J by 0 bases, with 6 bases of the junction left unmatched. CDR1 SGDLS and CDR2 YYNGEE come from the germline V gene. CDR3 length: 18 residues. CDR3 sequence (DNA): TGTGCCAGCAGCCTAGGACTAGCGGGGGACGCGAACACCGGGGAGCTGTTTTTT. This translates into CASSLGLAGDANTGELFF.

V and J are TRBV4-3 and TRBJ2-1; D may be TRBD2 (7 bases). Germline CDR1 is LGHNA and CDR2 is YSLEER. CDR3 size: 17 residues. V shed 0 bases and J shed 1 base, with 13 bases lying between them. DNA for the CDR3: TGCGCCAGCAGCCAAGACCCGCGGGGGCTTTCCTACAATGAGCAGTTCTTC. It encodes CASSQDPRGLSYNEQFF.

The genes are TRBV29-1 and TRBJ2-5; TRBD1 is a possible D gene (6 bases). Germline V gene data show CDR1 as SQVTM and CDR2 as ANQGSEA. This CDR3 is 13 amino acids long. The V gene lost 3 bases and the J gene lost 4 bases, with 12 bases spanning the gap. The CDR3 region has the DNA TGCAGCGTTGACAGACAGGTTGGAGAGACCCAGTACTTC. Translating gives CSVDRQVGETQYF.

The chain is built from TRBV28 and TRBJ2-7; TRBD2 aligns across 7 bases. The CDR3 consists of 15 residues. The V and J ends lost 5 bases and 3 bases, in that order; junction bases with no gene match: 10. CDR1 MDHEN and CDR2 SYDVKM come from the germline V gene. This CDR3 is CASSPPGAGIYEQYF. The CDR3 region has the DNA TGTGCCAGCAGTCCCCCTGGAGCGGGGATCTACGAGCAGTACTTC.

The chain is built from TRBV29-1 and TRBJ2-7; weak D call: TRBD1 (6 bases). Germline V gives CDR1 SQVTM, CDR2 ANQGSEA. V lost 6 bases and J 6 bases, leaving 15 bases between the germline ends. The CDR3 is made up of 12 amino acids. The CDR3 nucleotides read TGCAGCGTAGAAACAGGGAAAGGCGAGCAGTACTTC. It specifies CSVETGKGEQYF.

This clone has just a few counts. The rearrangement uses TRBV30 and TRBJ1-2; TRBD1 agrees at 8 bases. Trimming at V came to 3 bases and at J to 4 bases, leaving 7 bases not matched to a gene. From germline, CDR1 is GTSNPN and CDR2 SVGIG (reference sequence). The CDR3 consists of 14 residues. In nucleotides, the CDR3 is TGTGCCTGGAGCCCGACAGGGGATGGCTATGGCTACACCTTC. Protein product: CAWSPTGDGYGYTF.

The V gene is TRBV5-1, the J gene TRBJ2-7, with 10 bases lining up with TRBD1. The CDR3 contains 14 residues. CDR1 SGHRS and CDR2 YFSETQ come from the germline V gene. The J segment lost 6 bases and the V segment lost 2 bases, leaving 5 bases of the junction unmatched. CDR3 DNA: TGCGCCAGCAGCTTAGGGGACAGGGGTACCGAGCAGTACTTC. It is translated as CASSLGDRGTEQYF.

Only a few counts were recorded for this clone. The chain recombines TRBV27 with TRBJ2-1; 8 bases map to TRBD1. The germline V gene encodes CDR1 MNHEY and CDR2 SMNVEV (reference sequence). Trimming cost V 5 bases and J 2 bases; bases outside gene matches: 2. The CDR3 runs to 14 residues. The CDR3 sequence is CASSRDRTYNEQFF. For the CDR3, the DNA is TGTGCCAGCAGTAGGGACAGGACCTACAATGAGCAGTTCTTC.

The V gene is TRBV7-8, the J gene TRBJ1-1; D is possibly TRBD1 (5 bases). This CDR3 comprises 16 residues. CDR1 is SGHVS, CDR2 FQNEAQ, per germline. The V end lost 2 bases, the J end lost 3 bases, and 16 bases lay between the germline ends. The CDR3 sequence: CASSLIGGLGDTEAFF. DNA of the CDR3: TGTGCCAGCAGCTTAATTGGGGGGTTGGGGGACACTGAAGCTTTCTTT.

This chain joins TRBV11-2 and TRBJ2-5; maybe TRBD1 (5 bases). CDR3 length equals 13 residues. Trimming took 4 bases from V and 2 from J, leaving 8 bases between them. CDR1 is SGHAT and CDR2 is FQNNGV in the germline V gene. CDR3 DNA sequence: TGTGCCAGCAGCTCACGACAGCAAGAGACCCAGTACTTC. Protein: CASSSRQQETQYF.

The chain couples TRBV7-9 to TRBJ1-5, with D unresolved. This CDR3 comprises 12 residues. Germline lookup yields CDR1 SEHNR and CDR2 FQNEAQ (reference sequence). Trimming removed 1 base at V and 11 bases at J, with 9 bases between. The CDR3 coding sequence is TGTGCCAGCAGCTTAGACAGCCAGGCCCAGCATTTT. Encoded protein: CASSLDSQAQHF.

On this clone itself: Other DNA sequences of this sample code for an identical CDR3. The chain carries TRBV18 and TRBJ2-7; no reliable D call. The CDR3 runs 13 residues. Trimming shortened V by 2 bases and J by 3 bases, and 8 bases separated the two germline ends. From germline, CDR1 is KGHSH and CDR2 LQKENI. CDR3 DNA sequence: TGTGCCAGCTCACCAGGCCAGGTCTACGAGCAGTACTTC. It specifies CASSPGQVYEQYF. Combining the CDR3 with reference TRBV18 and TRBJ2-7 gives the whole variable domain NAGVMQNPRHLVRRRGQEARLRCSPMKGHSHVYWYRQLPEEGLKFMVYLQKENIIDESGMPKERFSAEFPKEGPSILRIQQVVRGDSAAYFCASSPGQVYEQYFGPGTRLTVT.

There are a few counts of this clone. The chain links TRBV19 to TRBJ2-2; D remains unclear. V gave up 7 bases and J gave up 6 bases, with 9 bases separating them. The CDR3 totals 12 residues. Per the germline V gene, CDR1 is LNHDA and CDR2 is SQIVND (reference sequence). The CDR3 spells CASMSGSGELFF. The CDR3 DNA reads TGTGCCAGTATGAGTGGTTCCGGGGAGCTGTTTTTT.

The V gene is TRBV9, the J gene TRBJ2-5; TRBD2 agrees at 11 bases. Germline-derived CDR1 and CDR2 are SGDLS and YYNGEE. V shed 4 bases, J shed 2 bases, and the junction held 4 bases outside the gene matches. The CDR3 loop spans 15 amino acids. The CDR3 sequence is CASSLLAGGQETQYF. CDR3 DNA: TGTGCCAGCAGCCTCCTAGCGGGGGGACAAGAGACCCAGTACTTC.

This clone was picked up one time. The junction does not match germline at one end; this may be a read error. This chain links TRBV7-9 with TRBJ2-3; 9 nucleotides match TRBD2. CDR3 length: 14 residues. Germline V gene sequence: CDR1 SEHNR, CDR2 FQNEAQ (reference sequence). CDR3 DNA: TGTGCCAGCAGCTCACTAGCGGGCACTGATACGCAGTATTTT. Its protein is CASSSLAGTDTQYF.